This TCR beta chain was documented in a study of identifying expanded T cells in peripheral blood. General study findings and limits: Clone count variance between roughly two-week samples rose with total template count. Technical replicates showed roughly 1.2 changed clones; approximately 2 weeks roughly 18; four weeks 19.

V trimming: 6 bases; J trimming: 5 bases; junction bases outside the gene matches: 5. CDR1 and CDR2 (germline): LGHNT, FRNRAP. The CDR3 has 15 amino acids. As concerns this clone: Its target is not known. The sample contains more than one DNA sequence encoding this CDR3.

Collection occurred without any documented infections or immune events in donors. The protocol was immunoSEQ multiplex PCR, while the TCRdb copy is restricted to in-frame clones and leaves out a portion. This sample has around 100,000 clones, with around 90% found just once. The specimen sequenced was blood. The source of this sequence is a person aged 18 to 75 in good health. This chain connects TRBV12-5 to TRBJ2-2; TRBD1 matches at 11 bases. The CDR3 bases are TGTGCTAGTGGGCCGGGACAGGGGGGTACCGGGGAGCTGTTTTTT. Protein product: CASGPGQGGTGELFF. Full variable domain (missing parts from reference TRBV12-5 and TRBJ2-2): DARVTQTPRHKVTEMGQEVTMRCQPILGHNTVFWYRQTMMQGLELLAYFRNRAPLDDSGMPKDRFSAEMPDATLATLKIQPSEPRDSAVYFCASGPGQGGTGELFFGEGSRLTVL.